This T cell receptor (beta chain) stems from a study of T cell responses to AZD1222 COVID-19 vaccine. The data were produced by immunoSEQ multiplex PCR, yet TCRdb's version contains in-frame clones alone and is incomplete. This sample yields fewer than 150,000 clones, of which approximately 90% are seen a single time; around 14% belongs to the top ten. CDR3 length equals 14 residues. V was trimmed by 5 bases and J by 0 bases, leaving 8 bases between them. CDR1 is MDHEN, CDR2 SYDVKM, per germline. This specimen was peripheral blood, taken on day 0 of AZD1222 vaccination. The rearrangement joins TRBV28 to TRBJ1-3; no clear D. This receptor was identified in an adult in good health. CDR3 in amino acids: CASSLLYSGNTIYF. In nucleotides, the CDR3 is TGTGCCAGCAGTCTACTCTACTCTGGAAACACCATATATTTT.